This T cell receptor beta chain was identified in a study of blood T cell repertoires in COVID-19. In the study overall: Acute-phase and convalescent COVID-19 samples originated in the United States, Italy and Spain. Nucleic acid was either cDNA or gDNA, and it came from T cells, B-cell-depleted T cells, or PBMCs.

This clone was recorded only once. Per the original methods: For nucleated cells, counts were estimated from reference gene primer amplification. Clones were sequenced by immunoSEQ multiplex PCR, and TCRdb holds only the in-frame ones, with some missing. That table gives V, J and clone size, and the DNA gave D and trimming. The table records 87,000 or so clones, roughly 76% of them present only once. Germline trimming cut 5 bases from V and 5 bases from J; bases unmatched to any gene: 8. CDR1 and CDR2 (germline): SQVTM, ANQGSEA. The CDR3 runs to 13 residues. The sequenced sample was peripheral blood. The source of this sequence is a woman older than 75 with active or convalescent COVID-19. The J gene is TRBJ1-2, the V gene TRBV29-1; TRBD1 matches 7 bases. DNA of the CDR3: TGCAGCGTTACTCCGGGACAGAATTATGGCTACACCTTC. Protein: CSVTPGQNYGYTF.